What follows are 18 T cell receptor beta chains derived from one specimen sequenced in a study of blood T cell repertoires in COVID-19. Profiling relied on immunoSEQ multiplex PCR, and the TCRdb table lists in-frame clones only, not all of them. The repertoire includes 200,000 to 300,000 clones, 88% of them detected once, and about 3.4% sits in the top ten. Sequences were obtained from PBMCs or T cells enriched from blood (not recorded which). These receptors all come from a woman in her forties who had been exposed to COVID-19.

This clone was recorded only once. This sequence joins TRBV6-5 and TRBJ1-2, with TRBD1 matching over 9 bases. The CDR3 extends over 14 amino acids. The V and J ends lost 6 bases and 7 bases, in that order; junction bases with no gene match: 9. Germline lookup yields CDR1 MNHEY and CDR2 SVGAGI. CDR3 nucleotides: TGTGCCAGCAGCTCCGGGACAGGGTTCGTTGGCTACACCTTC. Translating it yields CASSSGTGFVGYTF.

This rearrangement joins TRBV12-3 or TRBV12-4 to TRBJ1-1; D ambiguous. This CDR3 contains 11 residues. V was pared by 6 bases and J by 11 bases, with 13 bases between. The CDR3 sequence: CASSSSGAAFF. The CDR3 DNA reads as TGTGCCAGCAGCTCCTCCGGAGCGGCTTTCTTT.

This rearrangement joins TRBV7-9 to TRBJ2-1; D gene uncertain. Per germline, CDR1 SEHNR and CDR2 FQNEAQ (reference sequence). The ends were cut back, 4 bases at V and 1 base at J, with 14 bases in the middle. The CDR3 contains 16 residues. The CDR3, as DNA: TGTGCCAGCAGCTCCTATGCCCAATTTTCCTACAATGAGCAGTTCTTC. It translates to CASSSYAQFSYNEQFF.

The chain links TRBV6-5 to TRBJ1-1; D not resolved. In germline, CDR1 is MNHEY, CDR2 SVGAGI. CDR3 size: 12 residues. The germline V and J ends were trimmed by 5 bases and 5 bases, with 9 bases remaining between them. The CDR3 DNA sequence: TGTGCCAGCAGTCCGGGGTGGACTGAAGCTTTCTTT. It is translated as CASSPGWTEAFF.

V is TRBV2 and J is TRBJ1-6; D possibly corresponds to TRBD1 (6 bases). Germline V CDR1 and CDR2: SNHLY, FYNNEI. The germline V and J ends were trimmed by 7 bases and 7 bases, with 14 bases remaining between them. This CDR3 has 14 amino acids. CDR3 DNA sequence: TGTGCCAGCATCTCAGGGGATTGGAATTCACCCCTCCACTTT. Translation: CASISGDWNSPLHF.

On this clone itself: It is unclear where the CDR3 begins or ends on the DNA, so no DNA is shown, and the CDR3 is as TCRdb lists it. The V gene is TRBV7-5, the J gene TRBJ2-3; TRBD1, as called in the table, went unchecked against the DNA. TRBV7-5 is a pseudogene locus. The CDR3 spans 17 residues, counting both ends. CDR3 region: CARGPLCWGRGTDTQYF.

The chain couples TRBV7-6 to TRBJ2-3; the match to TRBD2 covers 9 bases. The CDR3 extends over 14 amino acids. V lost 6 bases, J lost 4 bases, and 5 bases stayed unmatched. Looked up from germline, CDR1 is SGHVS and CDR2 is FNYEAQ. The CDR3 sequence is CASSDGGGADTQYF. For the CDR3, the DNA is TGTGCCAGCAGTGACGGCGGGGGGGCAGATACGCAGTATTTT.

The chain has TRBV27 and TRBJ1-1; 11 bases match TRBD1. Germline V gene lookup returns CDR1 MNHEY and CDR2 SMNVEV (reference sequence). CDR3 length equals 15 residues. Trimming cost V 5 bases and J 4 bases; bases outside gene matches: 6. The CDR3 coding sequence is TGTGCCAGCAGTCTCCTTGGGACAGGGGGCACTGAAGCTTTCTTT. It is translated as CASSLLGTGGTEAFF.

The rearrangement joins TRBV29-1 to TRBJ2-7; D is perhaps TRBD1 (7 bases). V was pared by 7 bases and J by 5 bases, with 18 bases between. CDR3 length equals 13 residues. CDR1 is SQVTM, CDR2 ANQGSEA, per germline. The CDR3, as DNA: TGCAGCGCTCTCAGGGGGAAGCGGGACGAGCAGTACTTC. It specifies CSALRGKRDEQYF.

This chain joins TRBV6-2 or TRBV6-3 and TRBJ1-6; D possibly corresponds to TRBD1 (5 bases). V shed 5 bases and J shed 3 bases, with 20 bases lying between them. Germline V gives CDR1 MNHEY, CDR2 SVGEGT. CDR3 length equals 18 residues. This CDR3 reads CASSLDADGGLYNSPLHF. The CDR3 DNA follows: TGTGCCAGCAGTCTTGACGCCGACGGGGGACTCTATAATTCACCCCTCCACTTT.

The rearrangement joins TRBV3-1 (or the pseudogene TRBV3-2) to TRBJ2-2; D possibly corresponds to TRBD2 (6 bases). CDR3 length equals 18 residues. Per germline, CDR1 LGHDT and CDR2 YNNKEL (reference sequence). V dropped 5 bases and J dropped 3 bases, with 22 bases sitting between them. CDR3 bases: TGTGCCAGCAGCGCGATTAAGGGAGGCAGGAAGGACACCGGGGAGCTGTTTTTT. Translated: CASSAIKGGRKDTGELFF.

CDR3: CASSPWGQGAYEQYF. In DNA form, the CDR3 reads TGTGCCAGCAGCCCATGGGGGCAGGGGGCCTACGAGCAGTACTTC. V usage is TRBV6-5 and J usage is TRBJ2-7; 7 nucleotides line up with TRBD1. Germline CDR1 MNHEY, CDR2 SVGAGI. The CDR3 sequence is 15 residues long. V shed 6 bases, J shed 2 bases, and the junction held 10 bases outside the gene matches.

The rearrangement joins TRBV3-1 (or the pseudogene TRBV3-2) to TRBJ1-1; D gene uncertain. Trimming removed 0 bases from V and 5 bases from J, with 10 bases in between. Germline V gene sequence: CDR1 LGHDT, CDR2 YNNKEL (reference sequence). The CDR3 consists of 14 residues. In DNA, the CDR3 is TGTGCCAGCAGCCAAGACTGGGCGGGGACTGAAGCTTTCTTT. This codes for CASSQDWAGTEAFF.

About this clone: Distinct nucleotide sequences in the sample also encode this CDR3. The chain carries TRBV15 and TRBJ2-1; perhaps TRBD1 as D (5 bases). The CDR3 runs to 12 residues. Germline V gene sequence: CDR1 LNHNV, CDR2 YYDKDF (reference sequence). With 4 bases removed from V and 6 bases from J, the gap between germline ends came to 7 bases. DNA for the CDR3: TGTGCCACCAGCATCCAGGGCAATGAGCAGTTCTTC. Translated, it gives CATSIQGNEQFF.

The genes are TRBV10-3 and TRBJ2-7, with TRBD1 matching over 8 bases. The CDR3 sequence is 12 residues long. J lost 1 base, V lost 11 bases, and 4 bases had no gene match. CDR1 is ENHRY, CDR2 SYGVKD, per germline. CDR3 sequence (DNA): TGTGCCGTCCGGGACAGGTCCTACGAGCAGTACTTC. Residues: CAVRDRSYEQYF.

The chain uses TRBV19 and TRBJ2-5, with TRBD1 identical over 10 bases. V shed 2 bases, J shed 3 bases, and the junction held 3 bases outside the gene matches. The CDR3 sequence is 15 residues long. The germline V gene encodes CDR1 LNHDA and CDR2 SQIVND (reference sequence). The DNA for the CDR3 is TGTGCCAGTAGTATAAGGGGACAGGGGAAAGAGACCCAGTACTTC. This gives the protein CASSIRGQGKETQYF.

This clone was observed a single time. The chain couples TRBV7-2 to TRBJ2-5; perhaps TRBD2 as D (5 bases). Germline V gene sequence: CDR1 SGHTA, CDR2 FQGNSA. Between the trimmed V and J ends, which lost 2 bases and 1 base, there was a span of 11 bases. This CDR3 comprises 15 residues. DNA for the CDR3: TGTGCCAGCAGCTTACGTCCGGGAACCCAAGAGACCCAGTACTTC. Protein: CASSLRPGTQETQYF. Based on the CDR3 plus reference TRBV7-2 and TRBJ2-5, the full variable domain is GAGVSQSPSNKVTEKGKDVELRCDPISGHTALYWYRQSLGQGLEFLIYFQGNSAPDKSGLPSDRFSAERTGGSVSTLTIQRTQQEDSAVYLCASSLRPGTQETQYFGPGTRLLVL.

This rearrangement joins TRBV7-2 to TRBJ2-7, with unresolved D. The germline V gene encodes CDR1 SGHTA and CDR2 FQGNSA. The CDR3 is 14 residues long. Trimming removed 2 bases from V and 2 bases from J, with 10 bases in between. This CDR3 is CASSLHPQTYEQYF. CDR3 DNA: TGTGCCAGCAGCTTACATCCACAGACCTACGAGCAGTACTTC.